This record concerns one T cell receptor (beta chain) sequence. Methods used by the authors: How many nucleated cells were present was estimated from reference gene primer amplification. TCRdb's table, derived via immunoSEQ multiplex PCR, lists solely in-frame clones and lacks some. V, J and clone size reflect that table, while D and trimming were determined from the DNA. The repertoire has around 100,000 clones, around nine tenths of them found once; the top ten carry roughly 4.5%. This specimen belongs to a study of blood T cell repertoires in COVID-19. About the research overall: COVID-19 samples collected from the United States, Italy and Spain covered acute and convalescent phases. In each case, the material was cDNA or gDNA derived from T cells, B-cell-depleted T cells, or PBMCs.

Germline V lookup: CDR1 WSHSY, CDR2 SAAADI. V was pared by 6 bases and J by 0 bases, with 9 bases between. The CDR3 totals 14 residues. The sequencing sample was made of peripheral blood. The TCR comes from a man aged 35 to 55 with acute or convalescent COVID-19. The chain joins TRBV10-2 to TRBJ2-1, with D tentatively TRBD1 (5 bases). The DNA of the CDR3 is TGCGCCAGCAGCAGGGTCAGCTCCTACAATGAGCAGTTCTTC. Translating it yields CASSRVSSYNEQFF.